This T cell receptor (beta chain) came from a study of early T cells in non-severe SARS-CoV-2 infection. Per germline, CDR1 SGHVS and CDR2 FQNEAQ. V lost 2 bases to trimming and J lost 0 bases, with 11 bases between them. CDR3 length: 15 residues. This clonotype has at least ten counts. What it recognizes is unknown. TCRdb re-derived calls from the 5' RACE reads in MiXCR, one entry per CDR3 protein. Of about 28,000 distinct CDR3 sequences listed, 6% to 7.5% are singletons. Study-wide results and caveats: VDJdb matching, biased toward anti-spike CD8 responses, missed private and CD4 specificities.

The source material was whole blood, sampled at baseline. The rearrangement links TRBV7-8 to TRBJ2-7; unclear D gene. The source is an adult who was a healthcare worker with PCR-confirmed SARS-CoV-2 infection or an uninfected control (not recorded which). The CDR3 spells CASSLRQFTSYEQYF. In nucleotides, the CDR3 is TGTGCCAGCAGCTTACGGCAGTTCACCTCCTACGAGCAGTACTTC.